The present entry profiles one TCR beta chain with its context. Germline-derived CDR1 and CDR2 are LNHDA and SQIVND (reference sequence). The CDR3 spans 13 residues. The V and J ends lost 5 bases and 4 bases respectively, with 8 bases between them. Repertoires were generated with immunoSEQ multiplex PCR, while TCRdb's copy carries only in-frame clones and drops some. The sample contains about 240,000 clones, roughly 80% of which appear only once. This specimen belongs to a study of blood T cell repertoires in COVID-19. The chain is built from TRBV19 and TRBJ1-4; D is unclear. This TCR was recovered from a woman in her sixties with active or convalescent COVID-19. The sequenced sample was peripheral blood. Here the CDR3 reads CASSPQVNEKLFF. The CDR3 DNA sequence: TGTGCCAGTAGTCCGCAGGTTAATGAAAAACTGTTTTTT.